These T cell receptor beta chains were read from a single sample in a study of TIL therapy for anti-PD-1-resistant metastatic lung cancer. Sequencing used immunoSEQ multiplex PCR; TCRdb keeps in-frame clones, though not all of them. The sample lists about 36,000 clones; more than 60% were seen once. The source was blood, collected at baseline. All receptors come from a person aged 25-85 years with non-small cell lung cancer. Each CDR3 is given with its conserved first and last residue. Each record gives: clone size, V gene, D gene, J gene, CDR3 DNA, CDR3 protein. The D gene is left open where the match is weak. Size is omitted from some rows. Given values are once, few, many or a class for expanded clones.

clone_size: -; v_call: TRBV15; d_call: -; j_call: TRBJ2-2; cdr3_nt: TGTGCCACCAGCAGAGATTCTACCGGGACCGGGGAGCTGTTTTTT; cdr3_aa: CATSRDSTGTGELFF
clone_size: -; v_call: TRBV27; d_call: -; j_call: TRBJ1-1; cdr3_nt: TGTGCCAGCAGTCCCACCCGGGTTAAGAACACTGAAGCTTTCTTT; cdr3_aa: CASSPTRVKNTEAFF
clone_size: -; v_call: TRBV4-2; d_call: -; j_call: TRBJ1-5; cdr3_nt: TGTGCCAGCAGCCCGAGGGGGGCAGGGGAGGCACGTCAGCCCCAGCATTTT; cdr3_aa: CASSPRGAGEARQPQHF
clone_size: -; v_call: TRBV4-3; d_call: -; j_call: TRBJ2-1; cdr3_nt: TGCGCCAGCAGCCAAGATCCGTCGCTAGCGCCTAATGAGCAGTTCTTC; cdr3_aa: CASSQDPSLAPNEQFF
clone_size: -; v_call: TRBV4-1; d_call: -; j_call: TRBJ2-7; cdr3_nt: TGCGCCAGCAGCCAAGCGGACCAGCAGTACTTC; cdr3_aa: CASSQADQQYF
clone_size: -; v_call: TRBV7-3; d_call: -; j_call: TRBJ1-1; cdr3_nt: TGTGCCAGCAGCCCGAGCGGCCCCCCCATGAACACTGAAGCTTTCTTT; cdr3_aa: CASSPSGPPMNTEAFF
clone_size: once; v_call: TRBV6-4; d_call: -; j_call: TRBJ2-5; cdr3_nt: TGTGCCAGCAGTGAACCTGGCCAGGGGCGTCAAGAGACCCAGTACTTC; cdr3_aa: CASSEPGQGRQETQYF
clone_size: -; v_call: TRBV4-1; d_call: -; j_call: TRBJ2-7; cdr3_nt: TGCGCCAGCAGCCAAGATGGAAAGGACGAGCAGTACTTC; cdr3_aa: CASSQDGKDEQYF
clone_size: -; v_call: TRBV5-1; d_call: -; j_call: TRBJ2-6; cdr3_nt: TGCGCCAGCAGCTTCTCGACTAGGCCTAAATCTGGGGCCAACGTCCTGACTTTC; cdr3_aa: CASSFSTRPKSGANVLTF
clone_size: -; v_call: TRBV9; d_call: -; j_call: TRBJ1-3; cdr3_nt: TGTGCCAGCAGCAATCAGGGAGTGTCTGGAAACACCATATATTTT; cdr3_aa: CASSNQGVSGNTIYF
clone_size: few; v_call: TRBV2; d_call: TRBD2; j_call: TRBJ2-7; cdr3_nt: TGTGCCAGCCGACTAGCGGGGGCCTACGAGCAGTACTTC; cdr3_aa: CASRLAGAYEQYF
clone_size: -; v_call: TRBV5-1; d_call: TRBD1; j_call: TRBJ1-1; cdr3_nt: TGCGCCAGCAGCTTTACGGGACAGCGAAAGGCCACTGAAGCTTTCTTT; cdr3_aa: CASSFTGQRKATEAFF
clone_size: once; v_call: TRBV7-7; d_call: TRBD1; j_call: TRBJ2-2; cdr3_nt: TGTGCTAGCAGTCTGGACAGGGGGGACACCGGGGAGCTGTTTTTT; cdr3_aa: CASSLDRGDTGELFF
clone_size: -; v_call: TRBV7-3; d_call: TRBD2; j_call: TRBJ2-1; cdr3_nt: TGTGCCAGCAGCTCAAAAGGGACTAGCGGGGTTGGCTCCTACAATGAGCAGTTCTTC; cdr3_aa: CASSSKGTSGVGSYNEQFF
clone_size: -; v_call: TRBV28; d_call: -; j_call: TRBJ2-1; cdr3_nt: TGTGCCAGCAGCCCGGGTGGGCCGACGGGGCAGTTCTTC; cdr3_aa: CASSPGGPTGQFF
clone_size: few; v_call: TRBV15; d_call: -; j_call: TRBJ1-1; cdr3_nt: TGTGCCACCAGCAGAACCGCAACTGAAGCTTTCTTT; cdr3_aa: CATSRTATEAFF
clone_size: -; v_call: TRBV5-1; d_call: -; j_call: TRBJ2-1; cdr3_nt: TGCGCCAGCAGCTTCCTCCGTACACTCTCCTACAATGAGCAGTTCTTC; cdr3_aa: CASSFLRTLSYNEQFF
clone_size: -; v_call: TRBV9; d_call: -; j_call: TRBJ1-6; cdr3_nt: TGTGCCAGCAGCGTAGAGGACCTGGGCTCCTATAATTCACCCCTCCACTTT; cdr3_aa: CASSVEDLGSYNSPLHF